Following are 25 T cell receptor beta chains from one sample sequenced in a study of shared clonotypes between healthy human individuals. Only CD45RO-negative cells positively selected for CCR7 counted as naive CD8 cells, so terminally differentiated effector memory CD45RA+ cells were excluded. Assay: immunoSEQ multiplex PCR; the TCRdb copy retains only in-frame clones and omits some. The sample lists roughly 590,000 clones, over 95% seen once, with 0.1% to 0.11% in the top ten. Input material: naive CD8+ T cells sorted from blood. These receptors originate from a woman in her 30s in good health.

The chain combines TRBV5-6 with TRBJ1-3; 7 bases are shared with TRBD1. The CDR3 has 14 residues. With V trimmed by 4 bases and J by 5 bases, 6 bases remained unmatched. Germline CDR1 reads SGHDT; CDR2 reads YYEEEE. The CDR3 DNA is TGTGCCAGCAGCGAGACAGGGCTTAGAAACACCATATATTTT. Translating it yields CASSETGLRNTIYF.

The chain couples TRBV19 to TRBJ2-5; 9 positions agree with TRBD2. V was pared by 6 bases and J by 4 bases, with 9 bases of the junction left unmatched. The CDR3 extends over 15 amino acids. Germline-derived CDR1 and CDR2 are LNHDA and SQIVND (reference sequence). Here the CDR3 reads CASSPGAGGLETQYF. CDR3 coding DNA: TGTGCCAGTAGCCCAGGAGCGGGAGGTCTAGAGACCCAGTACTTC.

CDR3 sequence reads: CASSTVAATSTDTQYF. DNA for the CDR3: TGTGCCAGTAGTACGGTGGCGGCTACTAGCACAGATACGCAGTATTTT. J is TRBJ2-3 and V is TRBV19; D is undetermined. Trimming shortened V by 4 bases and J by 0 bases, and 14 bases separated the two germline ends. CDR3 size: 16 residues. CDR1 and CDR2 from the germline V gene are LNHDA and SQIVND (reference sequence).

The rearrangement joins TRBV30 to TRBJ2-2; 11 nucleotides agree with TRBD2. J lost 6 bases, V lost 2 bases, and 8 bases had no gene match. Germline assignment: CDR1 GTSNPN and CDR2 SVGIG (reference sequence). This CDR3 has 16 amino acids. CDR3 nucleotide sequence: TGTGCCTGGAGTCCCACTAGCGGGAGAAGGGCCGGGGAGCTGTTTTTT. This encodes CAWSPTSGRRAGELFF.

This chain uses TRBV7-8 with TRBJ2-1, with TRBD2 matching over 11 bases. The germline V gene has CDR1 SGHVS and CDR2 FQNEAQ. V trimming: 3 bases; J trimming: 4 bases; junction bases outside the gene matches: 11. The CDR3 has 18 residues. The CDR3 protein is CASSFTSGSEGPYNEQFF. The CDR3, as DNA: TGTGCCAGCAGCTTTACTAGCGGGAGTGAAGGCCCGTACAATGAGCAGTTCTTC.

The DNA for the CDR3 is TGTGCCAGCAATCCCGGGATATACAATGAGCAGTTCTTC. This sequence encodes CASNPGIYNEQFF. This chain joins TRBV6-4 and TRBJ2-1, with D tentatively TRBD2 (5 bases). V lost 7 bases and J lost 4, with 11 bases in between. The CDR3 is 13 amino acids. CDR1 MRHNA and CDR2 SNTAGT come from the germline V gene.

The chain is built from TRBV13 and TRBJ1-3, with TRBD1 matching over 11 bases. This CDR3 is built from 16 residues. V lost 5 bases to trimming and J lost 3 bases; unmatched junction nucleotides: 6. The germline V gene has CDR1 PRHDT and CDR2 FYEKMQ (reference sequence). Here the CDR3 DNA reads TGTGCCAGCAGCACCGGACAGGGGGCAAGTGGAAACACCATATATTTT. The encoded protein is CASSTGQGASGNTIYF.

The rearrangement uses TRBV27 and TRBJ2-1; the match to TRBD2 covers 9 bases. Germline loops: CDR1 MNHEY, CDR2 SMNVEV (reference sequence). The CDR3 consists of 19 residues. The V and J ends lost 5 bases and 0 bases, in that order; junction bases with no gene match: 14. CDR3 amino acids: CASSEAGGIVTSSYNEQFF. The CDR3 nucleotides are TGTGCCAGCAGTGAAGCGGGAGGAATCGTTACTAGCTCCTACAATGAGCAGTTCTTC.

CDR3 coding DNA: TGTGCCAGCGGGGAGACAGGGGCCTCCTACGAGCAGTACTTC. This sequence encodes CASGETGASYEQYF. This chain uses TRBV6-1 with TRBJ2-7, with 8 bases that match TRBD1. Trimming removed 8 bases from V and 0 bases from J; junction bases left unmatched: 6. The germline V gene encodes CDR1 MNHNS and CDR2 SASEGT. The CDR3 extends over 14 amino acids.

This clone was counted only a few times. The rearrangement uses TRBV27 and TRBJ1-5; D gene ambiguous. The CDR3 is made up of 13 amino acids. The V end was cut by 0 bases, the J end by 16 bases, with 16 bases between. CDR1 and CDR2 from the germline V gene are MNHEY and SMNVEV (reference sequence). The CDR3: CASSLSITVPPHF. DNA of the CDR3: TGTGCCAGCAGTTTATCGATTACAGTCCCCCCCCATTTT.

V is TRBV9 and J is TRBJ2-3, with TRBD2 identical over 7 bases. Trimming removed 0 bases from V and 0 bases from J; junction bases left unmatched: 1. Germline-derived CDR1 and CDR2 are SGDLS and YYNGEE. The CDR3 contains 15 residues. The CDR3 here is CASSVDGGSTDTQYF. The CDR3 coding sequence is TGTGCCAGCAGCGTAGACGGGGGGAGCACAGATACGCAGTATTTT.

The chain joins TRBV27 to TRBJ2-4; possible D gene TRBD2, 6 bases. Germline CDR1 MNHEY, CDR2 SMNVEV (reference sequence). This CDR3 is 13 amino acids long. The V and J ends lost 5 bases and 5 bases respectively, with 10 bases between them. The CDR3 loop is CASSPGGQNIQYF. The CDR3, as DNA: TGTGCCAGCAGTCCCGGGGGTCAAAACATTCAGTACTTC.

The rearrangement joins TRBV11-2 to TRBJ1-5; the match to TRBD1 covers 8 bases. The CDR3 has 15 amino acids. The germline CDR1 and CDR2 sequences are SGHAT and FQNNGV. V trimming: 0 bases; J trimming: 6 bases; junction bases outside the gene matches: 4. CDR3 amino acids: CASSLDPGGGQPQHF. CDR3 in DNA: TGTGCCAGCAGCTTAGATCCAGGGGGCGGTCAGCCCCAGCATTTT.

CDR3 amino acids: CASSLFGLAGGRETQYF. CDR3 nucleotide sequence: TGTGCCAGCAGTTTGTTTGGACTAGCGGGAGGTCGAGAGACCCAGTACTTC. The chain uses TRBV27 and TRBJ2-5, with TRBD2 matching 14 bases. The length of the CDR3 is 17 residues. The V gene end was trimmed by 3 bases and the J gene end by 4 bases; junction bases not matched to a gene: 7. Germline-derived CDR1 and CDR2 are MNHEY and SMNVEV (reference sequence).

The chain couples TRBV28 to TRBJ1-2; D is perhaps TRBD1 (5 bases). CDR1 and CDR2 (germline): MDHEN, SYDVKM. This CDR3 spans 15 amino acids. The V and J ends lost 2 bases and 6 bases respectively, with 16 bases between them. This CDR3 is CASSLRAEGRHGYTF. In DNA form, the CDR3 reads TGTGCCAGCAGTTTAAGGGCCGAGGGGAGGCATGGCTACACCTTC.

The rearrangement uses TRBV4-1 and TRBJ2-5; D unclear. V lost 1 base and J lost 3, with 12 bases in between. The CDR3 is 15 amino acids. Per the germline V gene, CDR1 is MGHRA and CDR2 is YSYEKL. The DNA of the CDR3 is TGCGCCAGCAGCCAAGGCACGGCAGGAGAAGAGACCCAGTACTTC. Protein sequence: CASSQGTAGEETQYF.

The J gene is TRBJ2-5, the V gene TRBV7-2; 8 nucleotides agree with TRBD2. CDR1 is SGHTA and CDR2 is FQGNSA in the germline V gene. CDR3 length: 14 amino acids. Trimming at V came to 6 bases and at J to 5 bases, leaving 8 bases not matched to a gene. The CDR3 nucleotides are TGTGCCAGCAGTTTTAGCGGGAAAGGCGAGACCCAGTACTTC. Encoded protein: CASSFSGKGETQYF.

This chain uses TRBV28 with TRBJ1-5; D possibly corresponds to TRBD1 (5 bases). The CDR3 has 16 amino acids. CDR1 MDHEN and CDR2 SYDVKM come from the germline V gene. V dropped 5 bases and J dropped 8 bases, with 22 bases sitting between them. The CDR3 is CASSTLHIGDLKPQHF. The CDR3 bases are TGTGCCAGCAGTACCCTTCACATAGGGGACCTAAAGCCCCAGCATTTT.

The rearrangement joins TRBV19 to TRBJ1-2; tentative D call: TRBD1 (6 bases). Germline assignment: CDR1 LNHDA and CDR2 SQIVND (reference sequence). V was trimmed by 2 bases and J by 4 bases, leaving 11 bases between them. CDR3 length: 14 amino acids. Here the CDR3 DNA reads TGTGCCAGTAGTATACAGGGGATCGGCTATGGCTACACCTTC. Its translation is CASSIQGIGYGYTF. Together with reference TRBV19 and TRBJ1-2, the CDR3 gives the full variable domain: DGGITQSPKYLFRKEGQNVTLSCEQNLNHDAMYWYRQDPGQGLRLIYYSQIVNDFQKGDIAEGYSVSREKKESFPLTVTSAQKNPTAFYLCASSIQGIGYGYTFGSGTRLTVV.

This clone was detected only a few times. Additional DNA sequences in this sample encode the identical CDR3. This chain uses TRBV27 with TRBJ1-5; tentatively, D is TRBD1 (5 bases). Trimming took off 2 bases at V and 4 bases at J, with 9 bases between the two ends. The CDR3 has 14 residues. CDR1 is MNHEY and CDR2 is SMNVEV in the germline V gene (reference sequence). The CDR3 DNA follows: TGTGCCAGCAGTTTACGGCAGGGTAATCAGCCCCAGCATTTT. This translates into CASSLRQGNQPQHF.

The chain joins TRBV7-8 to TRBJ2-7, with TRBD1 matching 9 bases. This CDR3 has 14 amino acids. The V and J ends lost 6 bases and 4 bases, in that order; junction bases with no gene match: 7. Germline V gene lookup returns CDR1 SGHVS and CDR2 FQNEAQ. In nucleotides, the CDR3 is TGTGCCAGCAGGGAGACCGGGACAGGGTACGAGCAGTACTTC. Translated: CASRETGTGYEQYF.

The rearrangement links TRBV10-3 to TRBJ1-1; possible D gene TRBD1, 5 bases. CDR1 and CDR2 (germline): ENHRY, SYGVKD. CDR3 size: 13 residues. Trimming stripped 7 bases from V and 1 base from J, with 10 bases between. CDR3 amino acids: CAINSQGNTEAFF. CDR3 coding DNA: TGTGCCATCAACTCGCAGGGGAACACTGAAGCTTTCTTT.

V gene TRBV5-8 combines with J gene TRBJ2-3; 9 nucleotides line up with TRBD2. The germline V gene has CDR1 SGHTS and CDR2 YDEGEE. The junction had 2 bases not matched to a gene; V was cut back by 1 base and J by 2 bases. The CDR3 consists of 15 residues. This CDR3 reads CASSLLAGLTDTQYF. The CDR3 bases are TGTGCCAGCAGCTTGCTAGCGGGACTCACAGATACGCAGTATTTT.

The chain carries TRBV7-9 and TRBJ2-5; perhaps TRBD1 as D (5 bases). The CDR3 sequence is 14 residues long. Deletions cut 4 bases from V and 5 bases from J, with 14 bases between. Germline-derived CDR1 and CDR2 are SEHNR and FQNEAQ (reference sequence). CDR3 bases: TGTGCCAGCAGCTCCGGTGGGGCCTGGGAGACCCAGTACTTC. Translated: CASSSGGAWETQYF.

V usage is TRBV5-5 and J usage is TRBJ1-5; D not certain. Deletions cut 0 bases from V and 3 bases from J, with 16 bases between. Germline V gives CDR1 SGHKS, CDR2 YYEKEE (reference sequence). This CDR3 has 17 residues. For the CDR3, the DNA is TGTGCCAGCAGCTTGGGTGTCCCGGAGCATAACAATCAGCCCCAGCATTTT. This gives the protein CASSLGVPEHNNQPQHF.